The 29 T cell receptor beta chains below come from one sample, sequenced in a study of T cell responses to AZD1222 COVID-19 vaccine. Profiling relied on immunoSEQ multiplex PCR, and the TCRdb table lists in-frame clones only, not all of them. This table has 150,000 to 200,000 clones, over 80% appearing once. This specimen was peripheral blood, taken on day 0 of AZD1222 vaccination. The receptors come from an adult in good health.

V is TRBV28 and J is TRBJ1-2; TRBD1 might be the D (5 bases). This CDR3 has 14 residues. Deletions cut 6 bases from V and 7 bases from J, with 18 bases between. The germline CDR1 and CDR2 sequences are MDHEN and SYDVKM. Here the CDR3 DNA reads TGTGCCAGCAGCCGCGGAGGAGGGGAAGGTGGCTACACCTTC. Amino acid sequence: CASSRGGGEGGYTF.

The genes are TRBV12-3 or TRBV12-4 and TRBJ1-1, with TRBD1 matching over 10 bases. This CDR3 is built from 13 residues. J gave up 4 bases and V 7 bases, and 3 bases lay outside the gene matches. Here the CDR3 DNA reads TGTGCCAGCACCGGGACAGGGGCCACTGAAGCTTTCTTT. Translating it yields CASTGTGATEAFF.

V is TRBV5-8 and J is TRBJ1-1; possible D gene TRBD1, 5 bases. The CDR3 extends over 17 amino acids. Trimming stripped 1 base from V and 1 base from J, with 17 bases between. Germline V gives CDR1 SGHTS, CDR2 YDEGEE. As DNA, the CDR3 is TGTGCCAGCAGCTTGAACCTGGCGGGACCGAGGAACACTGAAGCTTTCTTT. The encoded protein is CASSLNLAGPRNTEAFF.

This clone has only one observation. The V call is TRBV19, the J call TRBJ1-2; D is unresolved. Per the germline V gene, CDR1 is LNHDA and CDR2 is SQIVND (reference sequence). The CDR3 is made up of 15 amino acids. V shed 0 bases and J shed 6 bases, with 14 bases lying between them. This CDR3 is CASSIDRATGNGYTF. As DNA, the CDR3 is TGTGCCAGTAGTATAGATCGAGCCACGGGGAATGGCTACACCTTC.

The J gene is TRBJ1-2, the V gene TRBV6-1; 8 positions match TRBD1. CDR3 length equals 16 residues. The V segment lost 3 bases and the J segment 4 bases; nucleotides outside the gene matches: 10. Germline V lookup: CDR1 MNHNS, CDR2 SASEGT. CDR3 amino acids: CASSDVGRGLSYGYTF. The CDR3, as DNA: TGTGCCAGCAGTGACGTCGGCAGGGGGCTCTCCTATGGCTACACCTTC.

The V and J genes are TRBV18 and TRBJ1-4; D not certain. The germline V gene encodes CDR1 KGHSH and CDR2 LQKENI. Between the trimmed V and J ends, which lost 6 bases and 8 bases, there was a span of 19 bases. CDR3 length: 15 amino acids. The CDR3 coding sequence is TGTGCCAGCTCGCGCTCCGGGAAGCGGGTCGAAAAACTGTTTTTT. Translation: CASSRSGKRVEKLFF.

The chain combines TRBV19 with TRBJ1-3; D is uncertain. Germline V gene sequence: CDR1 LNHDA, CDR2 SQIVND (reference sequence). The V end was cut by 1 base, the J end by 0 bases, with 16 bases between. The CDR3 is made up of 18 amino acids. CDR3 protein: CASSIAFKNWISGNTIYF. In nucleotides, the CDR3 is TGTGCCAGTAGTATAGCTTTCAAGAATTGGATCTCTGGAAACACCATATATTTT.

The chain uses TRBV4-2 and TRBJ1-1; D call uncertain. Per the germline V gene, CDR1 is LGHNA and CDR2 is YNFKEQ. The ends were cut back, 0 bases at V and 0 bases at J, with 5 bases in the middle. The CDR3 is 14 amino acids. The CDR3 DNA is TGTGCCAGCAGCCAAGACAGTATGAACACTGAAGCTTTCTTT. Amino acid sequence: CASSQDSMNTEAFF.

The chain employs TRBV7-8 and TRBJ2-7; perhaps TRBD1 as D (6 bases). CDR1 is SGHVS, CDR2 FQNEAQ, per germline. V was clipped by 4 bases and J by 3 bases, with 13 bases between them. The CDR3 sequence is 14 residues long. CDR3 nucleotides: TGTGCCAGCAGCTCGAGACAGGTATTCTACGAGCAGTACGTC. This encodes CASSSRQVFYEQYV.

This chain links TRBV10-3 with TRBJ2-5; a weak D match, TRBD1 (6 bases). The CDR3 is made up of 14 amino acids. V was pared by 8 bases and J by 0 bases, with 13 bases between. Germline V CDR1 and CDR2: ENHRY, SYGVKD. This CDR3 reads CAIGRDTNQETQYF. As DNA, the CDR3 is TGTGCCATCGGACGGGACACCAACCAAGAGACCCAGTACTTC.

V usage is TRBV21-1 and J usage is TRBJ2-1. TRBV21-1 counts as a pseudogene. The CDR3 runs 14 residues. The CDR3 here is CASSSTGLSNEQFF. The DNA of the CDR3 is TGTGCCAGCAGCAGCACAGGACTGAGCAATGAGCAGTTCTTC.

The chain links TRBV7-2 to TRBJ1-5; the match to TRBD1 covers 7 bases. The germline V gene has CDR1 SGHTA and CDR2 FQGNSA. The CDR3 covers 15 residues. V was pared by 5 bases and J by 4 bases, with 8 bases of the junction left unmatched. The CDR3 here is CASSLSTGRNQPQHF. DNA of the CDR3: TGTGCCAGCAGCCTTTCGACAGGGAGAAATCAGCCCCAGCATTTT.

The chain employs TRBV6-1 and TRBJ2-1, with 7 positions matching TRBD1. V lost 3 bases to trimming and J lost 5 bases; unmatched junction nucleotides: 4. Germline CDR1 is MNHNS and CDR2 is SASEGT. The CDR3 spans 14 residues. CDR3 in DNA: TGTGCCAGCAGTGAGACAGGGACCAACAATGAGCAGTTCTTC. Translating it yields CASSETGTNNEQFF.

In this sample, this clone turned up once. The rearrangement uses TRBV27 and TRBJ1-5; TRBD1 agrees at 7 bases. The V segment lost 6 bases and the J segment 5 bases; nucleotides outside the gene matches: 7. The CDR3 has 14 amino acids. Germline lookup yields CDR1 MNHEY and CDR2 SMNVEV (reference sequence). For the CDR3, the DNA is TGTGCCAGCAGCCCCGGGACAGTTGATCAGCCCCAGCATTTT. Protein sequence: CASSPGTVDQPQHF.

The chain combines TRBV18 with TRBJ1-1; D ambiguous. The CDR3 has 13 residues. The germline V and J ends were trimmed by 5 bases and 1 base, with 8 bases remaining between them. Germline assignment: CDR1 KGHSH and CDR2 LQKENI. The CDR3 DNA sequence: TGTGCCAGCTCAAATCAGAAGAACACTGAAGCTTTCTTT. Translating it yields CASSNQKNTEAFF.

The chain combines TRBV28 with TRBJ1-2, with D perhaps matching TRBD1 (6 bases). The CDR3 totals 13 residues. The V gene lost 3 bases and the J gene lost 8 bases, with 13 bases spanning the gap. Germline CDR1 and CDR2: MDHEN and SYDVKM. CDR3 coding DNA: TGTGCCAGCAGTTTTCCGGGACAAGCGGGCTACACCTTC. Protein: CASSFPGQAGYTF.

The chain recombines TRBV13 with TRBJ1-1; D not resolved. Germline V lookup: CDR1 PRHDT, CDR2 FYEKMQ (reference sequence). The germline V and J ends were trimmed by 4 bases and 1 base, with 19 bases remaining between them. This CDR3 comprises 17 residues. The CDR3 is CASSYPTPGIRNTEAFF. The CDR3 DNA is TGTGCCAGCAGCTACCCCACTCCGGGGATTCGGAACACTGAAGCTTTCTTT.

The rearrangement links TRBV5-4 to TRBJ2-2; no definite D call. V lost 0 bases to trimming and J lost 4 bases, with 4 bases between them. Per germline, CDR1 SGHNT and CDR2 YYREEE (reference sequence). This CDR3 is built from 13 residues. CDR3 sequence reads: CASSLDGTGELFF. CDR3 DNA: TGTGCCAGCAGCTTGGATGGCACCGGGGAGCTGTTTTTT.

The gene calls are TRBV10-1 and TRBJ2-5, with D possibly matching TRBD1 (6 bases). V dropped 3 bases and J dropped 1 base, with 6 bases sitting between them. In germline, CDR1 is WNHNN, CDR2 SYGVQD (reference sequence). The CDR3 consists of 13 residues. CDR3 sequence: CASSEQGQETQYF. In DNA form, the CDR3 reads TGCGCCAGCAGTGAACAGGGCCAAGAGACCCAGTACTTC.

The chain has TRBV3-1 (or the pseudogene TRBV3-2) and TRBJ1-2; a possible D gene is TRBD1 (5 bases). Looked up from germline, CDR1 is LGHDT and CDR2 is YNNKEL (reference sequence). The CDR3 sequence is 11 residues long. V was trimmed by 8 bases and J by 4 bases, leaving 8 bases between them. The CDR3 here is CASQGLYGYTF. CDR3 nucleotides: TGTGCCAGCCAGGGCCTCTATGGCTACACCTTC.

The rearrangement uses TRBV6-5 and TRBJ2-2; 8 bases map to TRBD1. CDR1 MNHEY and CDR2 SVGAGI come from the germline V gene. This CDR3 region has 15 residues. V shed 6 bases and J 0 bases; nucleotides not matched to a gene: 3. CDR3 sequence reads: CASRSGQANTGELFF. CDR3 in DNA: TGTGCCAGCAGGTCGGGACAGGCGAACACCGGGGAGCTGTTTTTT.

The CDR3 DNA reads TGTGCCAGCAGTGAATGGGGGGGTGATTCACCCCTCCACTTT. As protein: CASSEWGGDSPLHF. The V call is TRBV6-1, the J call TRBJ1-6; D is possibly TRBD1 (5 bases). The germline V gene encodes CDR1 MNHNS and CDR2 SASEGT. The CDR3 runs 14 residues. V lost 2 bases, J lost 8 bases, and 10 bases lay in between.

The chain uses TRBV5-6 and TRBJ2-1, with unresolved D. This CDR3 spans 13 amino acids. Deletions cut 4 bases from V and 2 bases from J, with 7 bases between. The V gene's germline CDR1 is SGHDT and CDR2 YYEEEE. CDR3 bases: TGTGCCAGCAGCCCGGATCCCTACAATGAGCAGTTCTTC. This gives the protein CASSPDPYNEQFF.

The chain has TRBV4-1 and TRBJ1-2; D remains unclear. Germline CDR1 reads MGHRA; CDR2 reads YSYEKL. V was trimmed by 0 bases and J by 0 bases, leaving 8 bases between them. The CDR3 runs 15 residues. DNA for the CDR3: TGCGCCAGCAGCCAAGAGGGGAGTACTAACTATGGCTACACCTTC. Translating gives CASSQEGSTNYGYTF.

The chain recombines TRBV5-1 with TRBJ1-6; 9 positions match TRBD1. V was pared by 3 bases and J by 7 bases, with 8 bases of the junction left unmatched. The germline CDR1 and CDR2 sequences are SGHRS and YFSETQ. CDR3 length equals 16 residues. CDR3: CASSWQQGASNSPLHF. The CDR3 nucleotides are TGCGCCAGCAGCTGGCAACAGGGGGCGAGCAATTCACCCCTCCACTTT. Drawing the rest from reference TRBV5-1 and TRBJ1-6, the complete variable domain is KAGVTQTPRYLIKTRGQQVTLSCSPISGHRSVSWYQQTPGQGLQFLFEYFSETQRNKGNFPGRFSGRQFSNSRSEMNVSTLELGDSALYLCASSWQQGASNSPLHFGNGTRLTVT.

The chain carries TRBV19 and TRBJ2-7, with D maybe TRBD2 (6 bases). Germline-derived CDR1 and CDR2 are LNHDA and SQIVND (reference sequence). The CDR3 is 12 amino acids. With 8 bases removed from V and 2 bases from J, the gap between germline ends came to 10 bases. CDR3: CASGGSPYEQYF. CDR3 coding DNA: TGTGCCAGTGGGGGGTCCCCCTACGAGCAGTACTTC.

The V gene is TRBV6-2 or TRBV6-3, the J gene TRBJ1-1, with D tentatively TRBD1 (5 bases). With 4 bases removed from V and 6 bases from J, the gap between germline ends came to 15 bases. In germline, CDR1 is MNHEY, CDR2 SVGEGT. The CDR3 is 14 amino acids. As DNA, the CDR3 is TGTGCCAGCAGTTTCCGCACCCTGGGACCTGAAGCTTTCTTT. It specifies CASSFRTLGPEAFF.

The chain is built from TRBV28 and TRBJ1-2, with D perhaps TRBD1 (5 bases). The V and J ends lost 3 bases and 5 bases respectively, with 16 bases between them. Looked up from germline, CDR1 is MDHEN and CDR2 is SYDVKM. CDR3 length: 15 amino acids. DNA of the CDR3: TGTGCCAGCAGTTTGGGGCACCTGTCGGAGTATGGCTACACCTTC. It encodes CASSLGHLSEYGYTF.

The chain employs TRBV10-3 and TRBJ1-5; D is uncertain. Germline CDR1 ENHRY, CDR2 SYGVKD. V lost 0 bases and J lost 0, with 6 bases in between. The CDR3 length is 15 residues. This CDR3 is CAISESGYSNQPQHF. For the CDR3, the DNA is TGTGCCATCAGTGAGTCCGGTTATAGCAATCAGCCCCAGCATTTT.